The 27 T cell receptor beta chains presented below share a single source sample, sequenced in a study of response to subunit inactivated influenza vaccine. TCRdb re-derived calls from the RT-PCR reads in MiXCR, one entry per CDR3 protein. This sample yields approximately 480,000 distinct CDR3 sequences, of which approximately 9.9% are seen a single time; about 12% belongs to the top ten. The sequences come from PBMCs from blood, collected roughly 48 days after vaccination. The source of these receptors is a man over 45 who received an inactivated influenza vaccine.

The J gene is TRBJ2-7, the V gene TRBV2, with D perhaps matching TRBD2 (6 bases). The V gene lost 6 bases and the J gene lost 4 bases, with 19 bases spanning the gap. Germline V gene lookup returns CDR1 SNHLY and CDR2 FYNNEI. The CDR3 loop spans 15 amino acids. The CDR3 protein is CASRAGVEGTYEQYF. CDR3 coding DNA: TGTGCCAGCAGGGCCGGGGTGGAGGGGACGTACGAGCAGTACTTC.

About this clonotype: This may be a read error, as it is one base from a much larger clone. The chain is built from TRBV6-7 and TRBJ2-1; TRBD1 matches 10 bases. TRBV6-7 is reported as an ORF; its role is uncertain. This CDR3 has 16 amino acids. J was trimmed by 7 bases and V by 5 bases; bases with no gene match: 11. CDR3 coding DNA: TGTGCCAGCAGTCGGGACAGGGGATTTGGGCCGAATGAGCAGTTCTTC. It specifies CASSRDRGFGPNEQFF.

This clonotype was picked up a small number of times. The chain employs TRBV6-6 and TRBJ1-6, with D unresolved. Germline CDR1 MNHNY, CDR2 SVGAGI (reference sequence). V lost 8 bases and J 7 bases, leaving 9 bases between the germline ends. The CDR3 has 12 amino acids. The DNA for the CDR3 is TGTGCCAGCGCGCGGCAGAATTCACCCCTCCACTTT. It is translated as CASARQNSPLHF.

This clonotype was found a few times. The rearrangement uses TRBV4-1 and TRBJ1-2, with D unclear. Per the germline V gene, CDR1 is MGHRA and CDR2 is YSYEKL. The ends were cut back, 0 bases at V and 6 bases at J, with 5 bases in the middle. There are 12 residues in the CDR3. CDR3 in amino acids: CASSQDRNGYTF. CDR3 in DNA: TGCGCCAGCAGCCAAGATAGGAATGGCTACACCTTC.

This clonotype was seen only a few times. The CDR3 sequence: CASSEGRADTQYF. The DNA of the CDR3 is TGTGCCAGCAGCGAGGGGCGGGCAGATACGCAGTATTTT. V gene TRBV11-1 combines with J gene TRBJ2-3; D possibly matches TRBD1 or TRBD2 (5 bases each). Trimming shortened V by 5 bases and J by 4 bases, and 10 bases separated the two germline ends. CDR3 length: 13 residues. CDR1 is SGHAT, CDR2 FQDESV, per germline (reference sequence).

The chain recombines TRBV5-1 with TRBJ2-7; 9 bases match TRBD1. The germline V gene has CDR1 SGHRS and CDR2 YFSETQ. With 4 bases clipped from V and 5 bases from J, the junction kept 10 bases outside the gene matches. The CDR3 extends over 15 amino acids. Here the CDR3 reads CASSASRDRVHEQYF. Written as DNA, the CDR3 is TGCGCCAGCAGCGCGAGCCGGGACAGGGTCCACGAGCAGTACTTC. The whole variable domain, remainder taken from reference TRBV5-1 and TRBJ2-7, is KAGVTQTPRYLIKTRGQQVTLSCSPISGHRSVSWYQQTPGQGLQFLFEYFSETQRNKGNFPGRFSGRQFSNSRSEMNVSTLELGDSALYLCASSASRDRVHEQYFGPGTRLTVT.

Comments on this clonotype: With a much larger clone just one base away, this may be a read error. The V gene is TRBV15, the J gene TRBJ2-3, with unresolved D. This CDR3 region has 12 residues. Deletions cut 5 bases from V and 0 bases from J, with 3 bases between. From germline, CDR1 is LNHNV and CDR2 YYDKDF (reference sequence). The CDR3 loop reads CATSASTDTQYF. CDR3 nucleotides: TGTGCCACCAGCGCTAGCACAGATACGCAGTATTTT.

This clonotype has ten or more counts. The V gene is TRBV20-1, the J gene TRBJ2-3; D may be TRBD2 (5 bases). The CDR3 loop spans 15 amino acids. V was trimmed by 6 bases and J by 5 bases, leaving 21 bases between them. Germline V gene lookup returns CDR1 DFQATT and CDR2 SNEGSKA (reference sequence). The CDR3 sequence is CSAPLDELGRDTQYF. Written as DNA, the CDR3 is TGCAGTGCCCCCCTTGACGAGCTAGGGAGAGATACGCAGTATTTT.

J is TRBJ1-6 and V is TRBV9; 8 nucleotides match TRBD1. The germline V gene encodes CDR1 SGDLS and CDR2 YYNGEE. V shed 4 bases, J shed 7 bases, and the junction held 7 bases outside the gene matches. The CDR3 is 15 amino acids. The CDR3 is CASSLGTGFNSPLHF. The CDR3 DNA follows: TGTGCCAGCAGCCTGGGGACAGGTTTCAATTCACCCCTCCACTTT.

The rearrangement links TRBV6-1 to TRBJ1-4; no reliable D call. CDR3 size: 13 residues. Germline CDR1 reads MNHNS; CDR2 reads SASEGT. The V gene lost 7 bases and the J gene lost 6 bases, with 12 bases spanning the gap. The CDR3 loop reads CASKVGFDEKLFF. The CDR3 nucleotides are TGTGCCAGCAAGGTCGGGTTTGATGAAAAACTGTTTTTT.

There are a few counts of this clonotype. The V gene is TRBV4-2, the J gene TRBJ2-6; D possibly corresponds to TRBD2 (6 bases). Between the trimmed V and J ends, which lost 2 bases and 2 bases, there was a span of 16 bases. Germline values: CDR1 LGHNA, CDR2 YNFKEQ. The CDR3 totals 18 residues. CDR3 in amino acids: CASSQRELADAGANVLTF. The DNA for the CDR3 is TGTGCCAGCAGCCAAAGGGAACTAGCAGACGCTGGGGCCAACGTCCTGACTTTC.

The chain uses TRBV7-8 and TRBJ2-7; D is uncertain. The CDR3 has 14 amino acids. CDR1 is SGHVS and CDR2 is FQNEAQ in the germline V gene. V dropped 4 bases and J dropped 0 bases, with 10 bases sitting between them. This chain's CDR3 is CASSSVRDSYEQYF. CDR3 nucleotide sequence: TGTGCCAGCAGCTCCGTAAGAGACTCCTACGAGCAGTACTTC.

V usage is TRBV13 and J usage is TRBJ2-7; no reliable D call. V was trimmed by 4 bases and J by 2 bases, leaving 12 bases between them. CDR1 PRHDT and CDR2 FYEKMQ come from the germline V gene (reference sequence). The CDR3 covers 14 residues. The CDR3 nucleotides are TGTGCCAGCAGCTCCGCCCTAAATACCTACGAGCAGTACTTC. Its translation: CASSSALNTYEQYF.

The chain couples TRBV12-3 or TRBV12-4 to TRBJ1-1; D is perhaps TRBD1 (6 bases). V lost 3 bases and J lost 4, with 12 bases in between. The CDR3 contains 14 residues. DNA for the CDR3: TGTGCCAGCAGTTTTCAGGGGATGGGCACTGAAGCTTTCTTT. Translated, it gives CASSFQGMGTEAFF.

This clonotype was recorded a few times. The chain has TRBV6-5 and TRBJ2-1; D ambiguous. The CDR3 length is 15 residues. The V end lost 0 bases, the J end lost 6 bases, and 12 bases lay between the germline ends. The germline gives CDR1 MNHEY, CDR2 SVGAGI. CDR3 amino acids: CASSYSIFIPNEQFF. In DNA form, the CDR3 reads TGTGCCAGCAGTTACTCGATTTTCATTCCCAATGAGCAGTTCTTC.

The DNA for the CDR3 is TGTGCCAGCAGTTTAGACGGGACAGCAACAGATACGCAGTATTTT. It translates to CASSLDGTATDTQYF. V usage is TRBV12-3 or TRBV12-4 and J usage is TRBJ2-3; 7 bases align to TRBD1. V trimming: 1 base; J trimming: 3 bases; junction bases outside the gene matches: 4. This CDR3 has 15 residues.

This clonotype has more than one count but fewer than ten. The V gene is TRBV9, the J gene TRBJ2-7; weak D call: TRBD1 (5 bases). V was cut by 0 bases and J by 2 bases, with 9 bases left in between. The CDR3 has 14 amino acids. CDR1 and CDR2 from the germline V gene are SGDLS and YYNGEE. CDR3: CASSVGGDPYEQYF. The CDR3 DNA follows: TGTGCCAGCAGCGTAGGGGGCGACCCCTACGAGCAGTACTTC. The whole variable domain, filled in from reference TRBV9 and TRBJ2-7, reads DSGVTQTPKHLITATGQRVTLRCSPRSGDLSVYWYQQSLDQGLQFLIQYYNGEERAKGNILERFSAQQFPDLHSELNLSSLELGDSALYFCASSVGGDPYEQYFGPGTRLTVT.

This clonotype was counted between two and nine times. J is TRBJ2-1 and V is TRBV6-1, with a possible D match to TRBD1 (8 bases). V was pared by 6 bases and J by 7 bases, with 16 bases between. The CDR3 runs to 14 residues. Germline CDR1 MNHNS, CDR2 SASEGT. This CDR3 is CASSHTGGGNEQFF. The CDR3 DNA is TGTGCCAGCAGCCACACAGGGGGGGGGAATGAGCAGTTCTTC.

This clonotype was found many times. In DNA form, the CDR3 reads TGTGCCAGCAGCCCAACCTACGATCAGCCCCAGCATTTT. It encodes CASSPTYDQPQHF. The chain couples TRBV27 to TRBJ1-5; no firm D call. The V gene lost 6 bases and the J gene lost 5 bases, with 11 bases spanning the gap. The CDR3 sequence is 13 residues long. Germline lookup yields CDR1 MNHEY and CDR2 SMNVEV (reference sequence).

The chain uses TRBV27 and TRBJ1-6, with unresolved D. The length of the CDR3 is 13 residues. Between the trimmed V and J ends, which lost 8 bases and 1 base, there was a span of 6 bases. Germline values: CDR1 MNHEY, CDR2 SMNVEV (reference sequence). The CDR3 DNA reads TGTGCCAGCGGGTGGTCCTATAATTCACCCCTCCACTTT. The encoded protein is CASGWSYNSPLHF.

This clonotype was counted at least ten times. The chain couples TRBV5-1 to TRBJ2-1; 9 nucleotides agree with TRBD1. This CDR3 region has 16 residues. J lost 3 bases, V lost 4 bases, and 8 bases had no gene match. Germline CDR1 and CDR2: SGHRS and YFSETQ. In DNA, the CDR3 is TGCGCCAGCAGCCCCCAAAGGGACAGGGTCTACAATGAGCAGTTCTTC. The encoded protein is CASSPQRDRVYNEQFF.

The CDR3 reads CASSPDDRFGEKLFF. As DNA, the CDR3 is TGCGCCAGCAGCCCGGATGACAGGTTTGGTGAAAAACTGTTTTTT. V usage is TRBV4-1 and J usage is TRBJ1-4, with a possible D match to TRBD1 (6 bases). V shed 4 bases and J shed 7 bases, with 16 bases lying between them. The germline V gene has CDR1 MGHRA and CDR2 YSYEKL. This CDR3 spans 15 amino acids.

The sample holds a few counts of this clonotype. This rearrangement joins TRBV7-9 to TRBJ2-3, with D maybe TRBD2 (5 bases). This CDR3 is built from 14 residues. The germline gives CDR1 SEHNR, CDR2 FQNEAQ (reference sequence). The V end lost 5 bases, the J end lost 5 bases, and 14 bases lay between the germline ends. The CDR3 spells CASSKHRGEDTQYF. CDR3 sequence (DNA): TGTGCCAGCAGCAAACACCGGGGAGAAGATACGCAGTATTTT.

This clonotype was observed at least ten times. The V and J genes are TRBV10-3 and TRBJ2-7, with 10 bases identical to TRBD2. Germline CDR1 and CDR2: ENHRY and SYGVKD. Losses at the gene ends were 4 bases for V and 7 bases for J; bases not matched to a gene: 7. The CDR3 spans 14 residues. CDR3 loop: CAISVASGSREQYF. The CDR3 nucleotides read TGTGCCATCAGTGTGGCTAGCGGGAGCAGGGAGCAGTACTTC.

This chain uses TRBV29-1 with TRBJ2-5; D gene unclear. V dropped 6 bases and J dropped 1 base, with 12 bases sitting between them. The CDR3 contains 13 residues. Germline V gene lookup returns CDR1 SQVTM and CDR2 ANQGSEA. CDR3 amino acids: CSVLNASQETQYF. CDR3 sequence (DNA): TGCAGCGTACTAAACGCCTCCCAAGAGACCCAGTACTTC.

This clonotype was detected only a few times. The gene calls are TRBV3-1 and TRBJ2-2; no clear D. The V end was cut by 3 bases, the J end by 7 bases, with 6 bases between. In germline, CDR1 is LGHDT, CDR2 YNNKEL (reference sequence). The CDR3 totals 12 residues. The DNA of the CDR3 is TGTGCCAGCAGCCAGCCAAACGGGGAGCTGTTTTTT. It specifies CASSQPNGELFF. The full variable domain, in which reference TRBV3-1 and TRBJ2-2 provide the parts outside the CDR3, is DTAVSQTPKYLVTQMGNDKSIKCEQNLGHDTMYWYKQDSKKFLKIMFSYNNKELIINETVPNRFSPKSPDKAHLNLHINSLELGDSAVYFCASSQPNGELFFGEGSRLTVL.

This clonotype came up a few times. The rearrangement uses TRBV2 and TRBJ1-2; D ambiguous. Germline-derived CDR1 and CDR2 are SNHLY and FYNNEI. The CDR3 totals 12 residues. Trimming took 6 bases from V and 7 from J, leaving 12 bases between them. The CDR3 nucleotides read TGTGCCAGCAGCGACCGGGCAGCTGGCTACACCTTC. This translates into CASSDRAAGYTF.